This T cell receptor (beta chain) was captured by sequencing in a study of CXCR3-negative and CXCR3-positive naive CD8 T cells. Overall study results and limits: CXCR3-positive naive cells had TRB CDR3s that were more hydrophobic than CXCR3-negative naive cells had. Naive cells, whether CXCR3-negative or CXCR3-positive, had similar TRBV-TRBJ usage, while memory cells differed.

The CDR3 has 12 residues. Germline values: CDR1 SNHLY, CDR2 FYNNEI. Concerning this clonotype: Its cognate antigen is unknown.

A CD45RO-CCR7+CD27+CD95- phenotype identified naive CD8+ T cells. The TRB libraries of cDNA were built by UMI-labeled 5' RACE. TCRdb derives one entry per CDR3 protein from the 5' RACE reads, leaving out DNA. The table counts some 140,000 distinct CDR3 sequences; 0.45% to 0.6% lies in the top ten. Specimen: naive CXCR3+ CD8+ T cells from blood. Documented subset: CD45RO-CCR7+CD27+CD95- naive CD8+ T cells expressing CXCR3 (TNR3+). V is TRBV2 and J is TRBJ2-1; without DNA, the TCRdb call of TRBD1 cannot be checked. The TCR originated in a human donor in good health. Some clones in this sample may be carry-over from other donors' samples. The CDR3 here is CASEPRYRDMVF.